The text below deals with one TCR beta chain. What this receptor recognizes is not known. No qualities accompany the bases; no much larger clone lies one base away. These data come from a study of blood T cell repertoires in COVID-19 (TCRdb year 2020). Regarding the complete study: Samples from collaborators originated in the United States, Italy and Spain and spanned both the acute and convalescent phases of COVID-19. The material from the prospective study consisted of cDNA or gDNA derived from T cells, B-cell-depleted T cells, or PBMCs. The dataset comprised deeply sampled blood TCRbeta repertoires from subjects exposed to, actively infected with, or recovered from COVID-19. The repertoires were made available in a free public database intended to serve as a resource for research on the immune response to SARS-CoV-2. The samples were drawn from two sources: the first 160 participants of the ongoing ImmuneRACE study, and 1,000 to 1,500 subjects contributed by 6 global collaborators. The sample metadata nearly always contained a de-identified subject ID, COVID-19 status, age in years and sex. HLA class I and class II types, where available, came from metadata supplied by the sample provider rather than from assay-based typing. What the study reported, not specific to this receptor: The quantity of clinical and demographic metadata differed by source and by participant and was supplied without curation.

At one collaborating source in Seattle, patients were enrolled during active infection and were followed longitudinally through the course of disease. The collaborating institutions used their own protocols to collect whole blood in K2EDTA tubes. For TCRbeta analysis, collaborators shipped samples in one of three forms: frozen whole blood, isolated PBMCs, or DNA extracted from either of those sample types. CDR1 and CDR2, looked up from the germline V gene (reference sequence), are MNHEY and SMNVEV. The CDR3 spans 14 residues, from the cysteine through the phenylalanine. The kept DNA is CDR3 alone, 42 bases in frame from the first base. Trimming removed 3 bases from V and 2 bases from J, leaving 10 bases between the germline ends. TCRbeta CDR3 regions were amplified from genomic DNA by means of the immunoSEQ Assay, a bias-controlled multiplex PCR. The original pipeline was this. The number of nucleated cells in each sample was estimated from the amplification of reference gene primers within the assay. Sequence reads were collapsed and filtered to measure the absolute abundance of every unique TCRbeta CDR3 rearrangement. For each sample, productive Simpson clonality was calculated as the square root of Simpson's diversity index across productive rearrangements. Imported from immuneACCESS, the table was reduced by TCRdb to in-frame sequences with V and J called. These copies leave out some clones; in studies compared against another copy, an unresolved V gene accounts for under half, and the cause of the remainder is not known. That table supplies the V and J calls and clone size; D and trimming were determined from the DNA. For this sample there are approximately 250,000 clones; roughly 83% appear just once. 5% to 7% of the sample is in the top ten clones.

The receptor was isolated from a woman older than 75 with COVID-19, enrolled during active disease. In this chain, TRBV27 is recombined with TRBJ1-1; the D gene is perhaps TRBD1, on 6 matching bases. Sequenced input: peripheral blood. Here is the DNA: TGTGCCAGCAGTTTTGGACAGAAAAACACTGAAGCTTTCTTT. Protein translation: CASSFGQKNTEAFF.